Listed below are T cell receptor beta chains from one sample, sequenced in a study of blood T cell repertoires in COVID-19. TCRdb's copy holds only in-frame clones and misses some; the assay was immunoSEQ multiplex PCR. The sample lists 70,000 to 80,000 clones; around 85% were seen once. The specimen sequenced was peripheral blood. The source of these receptors is an elderly woman with active or convalescent COVID-19. Each CDR3 is given with its conserved first and last residue. D genes are given only for firm matches. Size is stated for part of the rows, as once, few or many counts, or as a class when the clone is expanded.

size	V	D	J	CDR3	DNA
once	TRBV11-2	-	TRBJ1-2	CASSLINGLDLGDGYTF	TGTGCCAGCAGCTTAATCAACGGTTTGGATCTAGGCGATGGCTACACCTTC
-	TRBV7-9	TRBD1	TRBJ1-2	CASSRPQGFGYTF	TGTGCCAGCAGCCGGCCACAGGGGTTTGGCTACACCTTC
-	TRBV10-1	-	TRBJ2-3	CASRESTSSSPLLTDTQYF	TGCGCCAGCAGAGAGTCGACTAGTTCAAGCCCCCTGCTCACAGATACGCAGTATTTT
-	TRBV5-8	TRBD1	TRBJ1-5	CASSPGTGFNQPQHF	TGTGCCAGCAGCCCCGGGACAGGGTTCAATCAGCCCCAGCATTTT
-	TRBV6-2/TRBV6-3	-	TRBJ1-5	CASSMTGNQPQHF	TGTGCCAGCAGCATGACAGGAAATCAGCCCCAGCATTTT
once	TRBV11-3	-	TRBJ2-7	CASSPPYSYEQYF	TGTGCCAGCAGCCCCCCTTACAGTTACGAGCAGTACTTC
-	TRBV7-2	TRBD2	TRBJ2-1	CASSQVRGGGNEQFF	TGTGCCAGCAGCCAAGTTCGTGGGGGGGGGAATGAGCAGTTCTTC
once	TRBV7-2	TRBD2	TRBJ2-3	CASSLIGLAGPSEDTQYF	TGTGCCAGCAGCTTAATCGGCCTAGCGGGTCCTTCGGAGGATACGCAGTATTTT
-	TRBV4-1	-	TRBJ1-3	CASSHPGAVSGNTIYF	TGCGCCAGCAGCCACCCAGGGGCCGTCTCTGGAAACACCATATATTTT
-	TRBV7-9	TRBD1	TRBJ2-5	CASSPQGPRETQYF	TGTGCCAGCAGCCCACAGGGGCCGCGAGAGACCCAGTACTTC
-	TRBV25-1	TRBD1	TRBJ2-1	CASSDSDRGLDNEQFF	TGTGCCAGCAGTGATTCGGACAGGGGGCTCGACAATGAGCAGTTCTTC
-	TRBV6-2/TRBV6-3	TRBD1	TRBJ2-7	CASSPGDSSYEQYF	TGTGCCAGCAGTCCCGGGGACAGCTCCTACGAGCAGTACTTC